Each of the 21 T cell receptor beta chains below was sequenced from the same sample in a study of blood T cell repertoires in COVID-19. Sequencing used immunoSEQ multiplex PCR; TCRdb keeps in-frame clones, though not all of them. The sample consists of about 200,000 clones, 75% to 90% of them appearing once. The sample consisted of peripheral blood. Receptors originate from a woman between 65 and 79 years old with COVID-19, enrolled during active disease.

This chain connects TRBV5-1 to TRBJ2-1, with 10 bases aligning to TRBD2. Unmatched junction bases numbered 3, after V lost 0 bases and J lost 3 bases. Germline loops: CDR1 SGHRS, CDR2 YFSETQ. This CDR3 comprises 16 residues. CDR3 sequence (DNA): TGCGCCAGCAGCTTGGGAAGGACTAGCGGCTACAATGAGCAGTTCTTC. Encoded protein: CASSLGRTSGYNEQFF.

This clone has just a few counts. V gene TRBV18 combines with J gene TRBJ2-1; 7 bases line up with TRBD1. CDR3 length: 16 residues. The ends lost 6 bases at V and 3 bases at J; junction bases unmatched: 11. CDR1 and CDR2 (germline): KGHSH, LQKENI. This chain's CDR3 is CASSLQPGQLYNEQFF. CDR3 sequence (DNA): TGTGCCAGCTCGCTCCAACCGGGACAGCTCTACAATGAGCAGTTCTTC.

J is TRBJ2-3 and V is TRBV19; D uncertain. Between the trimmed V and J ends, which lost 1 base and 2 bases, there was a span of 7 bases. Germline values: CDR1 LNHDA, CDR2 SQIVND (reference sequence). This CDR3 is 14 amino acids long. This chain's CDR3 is CASSIAGSTDTQYF. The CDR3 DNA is TGTGCCAGTAGTATAGCGGGTTCCACAGATACGCAGTATTTT.

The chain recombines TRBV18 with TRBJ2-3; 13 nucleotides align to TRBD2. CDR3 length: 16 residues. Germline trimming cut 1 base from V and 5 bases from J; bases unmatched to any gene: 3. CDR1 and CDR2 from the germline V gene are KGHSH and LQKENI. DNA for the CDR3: TGTGCCAGCTCACCACGACTAGCGGGAGGAGGAGATACGCAGTATTTT. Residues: CASSPRLAGGGDTQYF.

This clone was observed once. The CDR3 sequence is CASSGTGESGWTQYF. As DNA, the CDR3 is TGTGCCAGCAGTGGGACAGGGGAATCTGGTTGGACCCAGTACTTC. The chain joins TRBV2 to TRBJ2-5, with 9 positions matching TRBD1. J was trimmed by 7 bases and V by 4 bases; bases with no gene match: 10. CDR1 is SNHLY, CDR2 FYNNEI, per germline. The CDR3 is 15 residues long. Drawing the rest from reference TRBV2 and TRBJ2-5, the complete variable domain is EPEVTQTPSHQVTQMGQEVILRCVPISNHLYFYWYRQILGQKVEFLVSFYNNEISEKSEIFDDQFSVERPDGSNFTLKIRSTKLEDSAMYFCASSGTGESGWTQYFGPGTRLLVL.

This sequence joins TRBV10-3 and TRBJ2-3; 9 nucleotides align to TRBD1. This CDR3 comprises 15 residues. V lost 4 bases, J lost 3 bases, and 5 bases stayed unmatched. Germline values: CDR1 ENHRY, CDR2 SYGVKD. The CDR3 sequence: CAISGDRDLTDTQYF. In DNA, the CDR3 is TGTGCCATCAGTGGGGACAGGGATTTGACAGATACGCAGTATTTT.

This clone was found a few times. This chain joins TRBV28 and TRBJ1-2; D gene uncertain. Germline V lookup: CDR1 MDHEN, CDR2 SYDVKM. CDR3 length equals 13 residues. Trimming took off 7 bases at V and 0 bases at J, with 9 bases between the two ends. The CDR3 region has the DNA TGTGCCAGCACTCGGAGTTCTAACTATGGCTACACCTTC. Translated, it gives CASTRSSNYGYTF.

For the CDR3, the DNA is TGCAGCGTGGGGGACAGGACCTTCTCTGGAAACACCATATATTTT. Amino acid sequence: CSVGDRTFSGNTIYF. The gene calls are TRBV29-1 and TRBJ1-3; the match to TRBD1 covers 8 bases. The junction had 7 bases not matched to a gene; V was cut back by 6 bases and J by 0 bases. Germline V gives CDR1 SQVTM, CDR2 ANQGSEA. This CDR3 contains 15 residues.

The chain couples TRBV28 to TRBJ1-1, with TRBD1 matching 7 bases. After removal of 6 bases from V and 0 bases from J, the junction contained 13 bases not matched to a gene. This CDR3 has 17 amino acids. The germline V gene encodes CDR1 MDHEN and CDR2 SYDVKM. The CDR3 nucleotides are TGTGCCAGCAGGGGATCCGGGACAGACTCTTTGAACACTGAAGCTTTCTTT. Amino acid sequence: CASRGSGTDSLNTEAFF.

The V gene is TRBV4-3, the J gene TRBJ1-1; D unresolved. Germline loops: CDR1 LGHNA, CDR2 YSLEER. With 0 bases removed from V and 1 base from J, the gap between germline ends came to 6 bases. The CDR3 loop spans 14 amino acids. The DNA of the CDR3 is TGCGCCAGCAGCCAAGAAGGAGGGAACACTGAAGCTTTCTTT. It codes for CASSQEGGNTEAFF.

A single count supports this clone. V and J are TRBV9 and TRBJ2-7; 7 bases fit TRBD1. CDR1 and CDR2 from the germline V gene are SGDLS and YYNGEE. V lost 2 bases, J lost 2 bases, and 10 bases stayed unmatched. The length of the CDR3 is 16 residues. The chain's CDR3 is CASSVATGTVTYEQYF. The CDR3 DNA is TGTGCCAGCAGCGTGGCCACCGGGACAGTAACCTACGAGCAGTACTTC.

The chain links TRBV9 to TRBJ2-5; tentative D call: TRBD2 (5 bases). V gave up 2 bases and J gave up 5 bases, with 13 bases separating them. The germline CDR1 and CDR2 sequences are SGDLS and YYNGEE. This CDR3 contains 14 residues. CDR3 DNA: TGTGCCAGCAGCGTTACCGCGGGCGGGGAGACCCAGTACTTC. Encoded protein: CASSVTAGGETQYF.

CDR3 in amino acids: CASSYPLVDQPQHF. DNA of the CDR3: TGTGCCAGCAGTTACCCTCTAGTTGATCAGCCCCAGCATTTT. The rearrangement links TRBV6-6 to TRBJ1-5; D unresolved. With 2 bases removed from V and 5 bases from J, the gap between germline ends came to 10 bases. CDR1 and CDR2 from the germline V gene are MNHNY and SVGAGI (reference sequence). This CDR3 comprises 14 residues.

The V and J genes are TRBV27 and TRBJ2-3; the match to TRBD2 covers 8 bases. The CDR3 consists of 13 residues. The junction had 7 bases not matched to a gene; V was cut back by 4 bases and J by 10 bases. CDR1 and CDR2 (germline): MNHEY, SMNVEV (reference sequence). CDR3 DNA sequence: TGTGCCAGCAGTTACATAGCGGGATATTCGCAGTATTTT. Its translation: CASSYIAGYSQYF.

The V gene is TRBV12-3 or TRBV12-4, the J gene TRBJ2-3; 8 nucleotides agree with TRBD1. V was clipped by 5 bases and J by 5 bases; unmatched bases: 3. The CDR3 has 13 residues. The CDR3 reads CASSLDRGDTQYF. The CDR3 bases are TGTGCCAGCAGTCTCGACAGGGGAGATACGCAGTATTTT.

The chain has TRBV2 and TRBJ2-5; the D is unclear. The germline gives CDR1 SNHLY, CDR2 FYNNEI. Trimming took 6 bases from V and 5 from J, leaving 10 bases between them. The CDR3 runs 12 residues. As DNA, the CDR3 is TGTGCCAGCAGCTCCTCTAGTGAGACCCAGTACTTC. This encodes CASSSSSETQYF.

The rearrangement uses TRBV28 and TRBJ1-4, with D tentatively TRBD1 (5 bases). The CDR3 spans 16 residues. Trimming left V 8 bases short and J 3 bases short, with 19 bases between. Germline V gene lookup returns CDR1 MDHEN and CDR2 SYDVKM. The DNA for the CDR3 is TGTGCCAGCGGGGCGGGAGGGGCGGCGGCTAATGAAAAACTGTTTTTT. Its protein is CASGAGGAAANEKLFF.

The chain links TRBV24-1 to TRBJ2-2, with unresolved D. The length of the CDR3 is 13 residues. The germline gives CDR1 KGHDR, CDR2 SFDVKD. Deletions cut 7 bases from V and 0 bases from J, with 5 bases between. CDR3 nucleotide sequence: TGTGCCACCAGGGAGACGAACACCGGGGAGCTGTTTTTT. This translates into CATRETNTGELFF.

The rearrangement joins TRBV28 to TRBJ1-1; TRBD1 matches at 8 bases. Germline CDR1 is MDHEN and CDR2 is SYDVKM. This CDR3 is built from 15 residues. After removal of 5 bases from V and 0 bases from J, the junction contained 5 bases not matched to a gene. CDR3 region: CASSRPGQVNTEAFF. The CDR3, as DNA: TGTGCCAGCAGTCGACCGGGACAGGTGAACACTGAAGCTTTCTTT. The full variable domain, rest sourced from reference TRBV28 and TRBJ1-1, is DVKVTQSSRYLVKRTGEKVFLECVQDMDHENMFWYRQDPGLGLRLIYFSYDVKMKEKGDIPEGYSVSREKKERFSLILESASTNQTSMYLCASSRPGQVNTEAFFGQGTRLTVV.

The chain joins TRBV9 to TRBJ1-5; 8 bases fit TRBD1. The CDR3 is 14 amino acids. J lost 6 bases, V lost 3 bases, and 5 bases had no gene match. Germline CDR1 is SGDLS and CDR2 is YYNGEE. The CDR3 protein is CASSAGQDPQPQHF. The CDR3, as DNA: TGTGCCAGCAGCGCGGGACAGGATCCTCAGCCCCAGCATTTT.

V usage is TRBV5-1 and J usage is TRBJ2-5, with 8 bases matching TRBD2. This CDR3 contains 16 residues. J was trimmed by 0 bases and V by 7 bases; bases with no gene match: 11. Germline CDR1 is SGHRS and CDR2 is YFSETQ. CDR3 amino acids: CASPSENSGDQETQYF. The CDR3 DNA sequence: TGCGCCAGCCCCTCCGAAAATAGCGGGGACCAAGAGACCCAGTACTTC.